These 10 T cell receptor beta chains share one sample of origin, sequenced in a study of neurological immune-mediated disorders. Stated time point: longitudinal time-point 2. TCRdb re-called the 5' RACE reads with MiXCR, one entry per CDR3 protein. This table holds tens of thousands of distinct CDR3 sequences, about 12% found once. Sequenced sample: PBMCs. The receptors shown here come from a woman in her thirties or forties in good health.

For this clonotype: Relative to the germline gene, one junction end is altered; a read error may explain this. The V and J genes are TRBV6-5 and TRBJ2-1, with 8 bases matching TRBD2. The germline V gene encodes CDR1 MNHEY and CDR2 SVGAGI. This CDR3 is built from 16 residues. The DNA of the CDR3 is TGTGTCAGCAGGAGGACGGGGGGGAGCTCCTACAATGAGCAGTTCTTC. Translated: CVSRRTGGSSYNEQFF.

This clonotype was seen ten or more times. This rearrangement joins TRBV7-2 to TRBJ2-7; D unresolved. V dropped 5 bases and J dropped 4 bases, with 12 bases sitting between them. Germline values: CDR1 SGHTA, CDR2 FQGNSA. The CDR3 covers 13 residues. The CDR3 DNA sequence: TGTGCCAGCAGCCAAAGCACGGTGTACGAGCAGTACTTC. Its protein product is CASSQSTVYEQYF.

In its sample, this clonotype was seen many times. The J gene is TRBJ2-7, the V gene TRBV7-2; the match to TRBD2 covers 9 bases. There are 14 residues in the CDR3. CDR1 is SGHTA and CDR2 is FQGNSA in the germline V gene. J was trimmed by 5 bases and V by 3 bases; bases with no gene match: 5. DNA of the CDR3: TGTGCCAGCAGCTTTAGCGGGAGTAGGAACGAGCAGTACTTC. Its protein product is CASSFSGSRNEQYF.

The CDR3 DNA reads as TGCGCCAGCAGCCAAGGAACAGGAGCCGGCTTGAACACTGAAGCTTTCTTT. Protein sequence: CASSQGTGAGLNTEAFF. The chain recombines TRBV4-3 with TRBJ1-1; D is possibly TRBD1 (5 bases). This CDR3 is built from 17 residues. Germline V gene sequence: CDR1 LGHNA, CDR2 YSLEER. Trimming took off 1 base at V and 0 bases at J, with 15 bases between the two ends.

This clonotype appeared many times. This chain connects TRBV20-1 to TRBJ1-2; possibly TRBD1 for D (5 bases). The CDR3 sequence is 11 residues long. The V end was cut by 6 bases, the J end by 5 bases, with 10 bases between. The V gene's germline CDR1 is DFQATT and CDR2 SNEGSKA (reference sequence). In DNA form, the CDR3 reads TGCAGTGCCTTGGGGGGTTATGGCTACACCTTC. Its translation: CSALGGYGYTF.

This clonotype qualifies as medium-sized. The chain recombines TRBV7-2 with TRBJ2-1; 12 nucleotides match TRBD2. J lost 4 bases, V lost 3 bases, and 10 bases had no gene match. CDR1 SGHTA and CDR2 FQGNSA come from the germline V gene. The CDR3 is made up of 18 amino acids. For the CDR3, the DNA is TGTGCCAGCAGCTTTCGAGCTAGCGGGGGGGCGAAGTACAATGAGCAGTTCTTC. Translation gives CASSFRASGGAKYNEQFF.

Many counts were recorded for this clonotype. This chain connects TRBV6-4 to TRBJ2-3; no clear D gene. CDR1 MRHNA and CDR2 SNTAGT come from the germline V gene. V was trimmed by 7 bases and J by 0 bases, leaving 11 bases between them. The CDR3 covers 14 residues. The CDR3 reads CASKIGPSTDTQYF. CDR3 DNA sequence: TGTGCCAGCAAGATAGGACCTAGCACAGATACGCAGTATTTT.

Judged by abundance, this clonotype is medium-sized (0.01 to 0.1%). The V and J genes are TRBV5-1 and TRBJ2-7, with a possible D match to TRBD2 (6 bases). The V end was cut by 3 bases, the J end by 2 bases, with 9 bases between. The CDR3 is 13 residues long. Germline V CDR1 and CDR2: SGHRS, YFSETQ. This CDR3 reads CASSSGGTYEQYF. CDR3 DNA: TGCGCCAGCAGCTCAGGAGGGACCTACGAGCAGTACTTC. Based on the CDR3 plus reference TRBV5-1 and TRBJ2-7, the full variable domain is KAGVTQTPRYLIKTRGQQVTLSCSPISGHRSVSWYQQTPGQGLQFLFEYFSETQRNKGNFPGRFSGRQFSNSRSEMNVSTLELGDSALYLCASSSGGTYEQYFGPGTRLTVT.

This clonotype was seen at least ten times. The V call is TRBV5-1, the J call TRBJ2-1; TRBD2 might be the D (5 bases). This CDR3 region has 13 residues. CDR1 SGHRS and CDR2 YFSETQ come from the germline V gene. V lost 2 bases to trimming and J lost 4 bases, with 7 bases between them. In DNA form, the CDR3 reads TGCGCCAGCAGCTTAGGAGGATACAATGAGCAGTTCTTC. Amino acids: CASSLGGYNEQFF.

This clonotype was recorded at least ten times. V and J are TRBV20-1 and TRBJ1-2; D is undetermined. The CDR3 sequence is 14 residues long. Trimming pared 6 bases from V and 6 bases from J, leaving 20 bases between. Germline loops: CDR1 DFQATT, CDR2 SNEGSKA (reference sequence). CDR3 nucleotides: TGCAGTGCCCCCCTCACGGAGACTTTGGATGGCTACACCTTC. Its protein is CSAPLTETLDGYTF.